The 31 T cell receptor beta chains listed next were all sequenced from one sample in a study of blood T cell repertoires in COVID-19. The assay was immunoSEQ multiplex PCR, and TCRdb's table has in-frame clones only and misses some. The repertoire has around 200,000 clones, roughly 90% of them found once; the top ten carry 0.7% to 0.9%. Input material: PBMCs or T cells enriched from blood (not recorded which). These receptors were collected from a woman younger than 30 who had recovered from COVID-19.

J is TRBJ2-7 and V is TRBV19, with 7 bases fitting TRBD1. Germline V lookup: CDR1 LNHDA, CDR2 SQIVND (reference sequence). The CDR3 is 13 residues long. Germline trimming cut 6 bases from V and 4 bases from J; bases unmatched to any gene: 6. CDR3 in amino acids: CASRVTGSYEQYF. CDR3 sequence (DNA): TGTGCCAGTAGGGTGACAGGGTCTTACGAGCAGTACTTC.

CDR3: CASSPRTGDTQETQYF. The CDR3 nucleotides read TGTGCCAGCTCACCTCGGACAGGAGATACGCAAGAGACCCAGTACTTC. J is TRBJ2-5 and V is TRBV18, with 7 bases aligning to TRBD1. Germline V gene lookup returns CDR1 KGHSH and CDR2 LQKENI. V trimming: 3 bases; J trimming: 2 bases; junction bases outside the gene matches: 9. This CDR3 is 16 amino acids long. Full variable domain (missing parts from reference TRBV18 and TRBJ2-5): NAGVMQNPRHLVRRRGQEARLRCSPMKGHSHVYWYRQLPEEGLKFMVYLQKENIIDESGMPKERFSAEFPKEGPSILRIQQVVRGDSAAYFCASSPRTGDTQETQYFGPGTRLLVL.

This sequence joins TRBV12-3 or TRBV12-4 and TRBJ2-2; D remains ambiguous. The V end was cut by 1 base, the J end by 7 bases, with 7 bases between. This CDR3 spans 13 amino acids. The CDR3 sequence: CASSLGSYGELFF. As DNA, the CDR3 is TGTGCCAGCAGTTTAGGAAGCTACGGGGAGCTGTTTTTT.

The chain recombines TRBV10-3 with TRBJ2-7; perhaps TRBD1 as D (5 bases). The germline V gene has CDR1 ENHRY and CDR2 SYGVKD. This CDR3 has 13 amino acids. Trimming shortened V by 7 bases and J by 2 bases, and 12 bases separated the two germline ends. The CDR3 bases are TGTGCCATCACCCAACAGGATCCCTACGAGCAGTACTTC. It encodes CAITQQDPYEQYF.

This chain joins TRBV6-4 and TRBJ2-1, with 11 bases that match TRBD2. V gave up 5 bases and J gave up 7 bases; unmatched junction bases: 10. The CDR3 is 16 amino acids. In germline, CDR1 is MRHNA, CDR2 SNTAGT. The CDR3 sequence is CASSLAGGSGVNEQFF. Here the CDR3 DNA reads TGTGCCAGCAGTCTAGCGGGAGGCTCGGGAGTTAATGAGCAGTTCTTC.

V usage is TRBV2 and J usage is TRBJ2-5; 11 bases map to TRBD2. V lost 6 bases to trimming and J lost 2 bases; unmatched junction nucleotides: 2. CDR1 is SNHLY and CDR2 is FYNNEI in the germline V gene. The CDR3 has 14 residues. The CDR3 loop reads CASSRTSGQETQYF. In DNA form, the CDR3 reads TGTGCCAGCAGCCGGACTAGCGGGCAAGAGACCCAGTACTTC.

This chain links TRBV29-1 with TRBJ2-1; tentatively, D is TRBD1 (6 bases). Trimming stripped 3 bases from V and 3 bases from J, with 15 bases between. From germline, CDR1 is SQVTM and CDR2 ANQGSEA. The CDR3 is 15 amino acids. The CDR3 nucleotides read TGCAGCGTTGACCAGACAGGTTTCGTCTACAATGAGCAGTTCTTC. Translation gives CSVDQTGFVYNEQFF.

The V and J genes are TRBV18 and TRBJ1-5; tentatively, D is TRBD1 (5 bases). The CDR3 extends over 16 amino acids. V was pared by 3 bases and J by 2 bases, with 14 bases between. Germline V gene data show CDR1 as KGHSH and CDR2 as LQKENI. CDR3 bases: TGTGCCAGCTCACCTGGGACTGCGGGGCGCAATCAGCCCCAGCATTTT. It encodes CASSPGTAGRNQPQHF. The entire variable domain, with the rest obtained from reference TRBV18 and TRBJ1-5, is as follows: NAGVMQNPRHLVRRRGQEARLRCSPMKGHSHVYWYRQLPEEGLKFMVYLQKENIIDESGMPKERFSAEFPKEGPSILRIQQVVRGDSAAYFCASSPGTAGRNQPQHFGDGTRLSIL.

The CDR3, as DNA: TGCAGCGTTGAGGGGACTAGCGGGAGGGCGGTGGTGGAAACGCAGTATTTT. Protein: CSVEGTSGRAVVETQYF. This chain connects TRBV29-1 to TRBJ2-3; the match to TRBD2 covers 16 bases. CDR1 is SQVTM, CDR2 ANQGSEA, per germline. V shed 3 bases, J shed 9 bases, and the junction held 12 bases outside the gene matches. This CDR3 has 17 amino acids.

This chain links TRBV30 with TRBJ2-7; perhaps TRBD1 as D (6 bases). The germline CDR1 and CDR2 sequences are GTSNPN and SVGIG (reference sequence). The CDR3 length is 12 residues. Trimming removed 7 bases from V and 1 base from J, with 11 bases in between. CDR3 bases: TGTGCCTCTGTACAGGGATCCTACGAGCAGTACTTC. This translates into CASVQGSYEQYF.

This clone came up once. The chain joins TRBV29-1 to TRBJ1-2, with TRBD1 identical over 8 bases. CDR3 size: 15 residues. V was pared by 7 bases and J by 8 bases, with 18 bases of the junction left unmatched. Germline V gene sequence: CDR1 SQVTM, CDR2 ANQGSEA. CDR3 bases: TGCAGCGCCCAAGGACAGGGAGGGGCCCATTCCGGCTACACCTTC. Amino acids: CSAQGQGGAHSGYTF.

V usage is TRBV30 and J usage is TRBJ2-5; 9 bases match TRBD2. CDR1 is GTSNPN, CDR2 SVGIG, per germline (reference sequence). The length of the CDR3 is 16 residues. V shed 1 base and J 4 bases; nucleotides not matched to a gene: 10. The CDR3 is CAWSATIIAGAETQYF. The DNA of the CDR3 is TGTGCCTGGAGTGCAACGATAATAGCGGGAGCAGAGACCCAGTACTTC.

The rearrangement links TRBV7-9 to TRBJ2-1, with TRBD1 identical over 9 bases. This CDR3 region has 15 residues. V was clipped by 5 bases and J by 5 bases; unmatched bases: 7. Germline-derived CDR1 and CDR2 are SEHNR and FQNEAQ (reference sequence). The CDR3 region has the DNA TGTGCCAGCAGCGCCGGGACAGGGTTGCACAATGAGCAGTTCTTC. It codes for CASSAGTGLHNEQFF.

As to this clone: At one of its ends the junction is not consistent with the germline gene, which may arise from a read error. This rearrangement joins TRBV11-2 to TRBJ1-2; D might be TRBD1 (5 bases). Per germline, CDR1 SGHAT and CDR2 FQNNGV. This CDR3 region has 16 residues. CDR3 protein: CASSPRGVLTNDGYTF. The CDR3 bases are TGTGCCAGCAGCCCCCGGGGGGTCCTAACTAACGATGGCTACACCTTC.

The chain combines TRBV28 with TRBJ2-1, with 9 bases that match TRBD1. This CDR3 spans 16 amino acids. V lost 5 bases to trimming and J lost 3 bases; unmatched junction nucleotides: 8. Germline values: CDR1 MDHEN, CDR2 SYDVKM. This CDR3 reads CASSPLGTGRYNEQFF. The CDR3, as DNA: TGTGCCAGCAGTCCCCTCGGGACAGGGCGCTACAATGAGCAGTTCTTC.

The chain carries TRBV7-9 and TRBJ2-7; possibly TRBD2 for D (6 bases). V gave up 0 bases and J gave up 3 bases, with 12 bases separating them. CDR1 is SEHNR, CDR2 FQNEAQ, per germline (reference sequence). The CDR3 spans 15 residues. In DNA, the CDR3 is TGTGCCAGCAGCTTAGCGGCCTCGGGAGACTACGAGCAGTACTTC. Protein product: CASSLAASGDYEQYF.

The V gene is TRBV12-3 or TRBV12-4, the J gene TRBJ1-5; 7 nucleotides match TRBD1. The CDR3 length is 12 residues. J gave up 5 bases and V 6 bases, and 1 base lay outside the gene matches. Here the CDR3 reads CASSQGDQPQHF. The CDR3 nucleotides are TGTGCCAGCAGCCAGGGGGATCAGCCCCAGCATTTT.

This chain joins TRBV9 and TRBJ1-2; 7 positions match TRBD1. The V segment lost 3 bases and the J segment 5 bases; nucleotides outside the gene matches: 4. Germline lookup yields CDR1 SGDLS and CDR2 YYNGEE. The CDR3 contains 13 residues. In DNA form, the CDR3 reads TGTGCCAGCAGCGGGTTCAGGGGGTATGGCTACACCTTC. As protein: CASSGFRGYGYTF.

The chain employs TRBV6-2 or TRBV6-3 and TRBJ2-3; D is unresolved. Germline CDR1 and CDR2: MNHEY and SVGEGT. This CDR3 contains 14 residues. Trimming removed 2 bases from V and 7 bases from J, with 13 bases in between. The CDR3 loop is CASSYAVHSYTQYF. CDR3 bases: TGTGCCAGCAGTTACGCGGTACACTCTTATACGCAGTATTTT.

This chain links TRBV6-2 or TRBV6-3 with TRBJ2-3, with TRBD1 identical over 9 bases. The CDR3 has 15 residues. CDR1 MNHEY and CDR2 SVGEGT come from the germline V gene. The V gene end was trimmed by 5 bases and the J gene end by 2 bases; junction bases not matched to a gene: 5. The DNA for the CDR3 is TGTGCCAGCAGTGACAGGGGGGGGGACACAGATACGCAGTATTTT. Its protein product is CASSDRGGDTDTQYF.

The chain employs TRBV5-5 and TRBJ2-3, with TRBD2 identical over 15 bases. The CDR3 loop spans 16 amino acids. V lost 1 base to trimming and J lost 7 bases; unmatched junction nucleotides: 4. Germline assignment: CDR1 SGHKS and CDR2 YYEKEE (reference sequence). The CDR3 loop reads CASSLRTSGRVNTQYF. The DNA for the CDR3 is TGTGCCAGCAGCTTGAGGACTAGCGGGAGGGTCAATACGCAGTATTTT.

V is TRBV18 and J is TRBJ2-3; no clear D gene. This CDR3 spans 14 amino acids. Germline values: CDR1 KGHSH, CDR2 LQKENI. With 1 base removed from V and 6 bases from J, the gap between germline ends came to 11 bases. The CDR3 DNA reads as TGTGCCAGCTCACCACTGACGGTCGGGGATACGCAGTATTTT. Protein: CASSPLTVGDTQYF.

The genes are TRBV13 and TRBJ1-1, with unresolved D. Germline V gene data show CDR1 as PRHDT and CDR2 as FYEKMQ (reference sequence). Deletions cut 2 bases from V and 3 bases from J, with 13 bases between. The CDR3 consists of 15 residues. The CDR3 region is CASSLTQPGHTEAFF. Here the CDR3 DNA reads TGTGCCAGCAGCTTAACCCAACCAGGTCACACTGAAGCTTTCTTT.

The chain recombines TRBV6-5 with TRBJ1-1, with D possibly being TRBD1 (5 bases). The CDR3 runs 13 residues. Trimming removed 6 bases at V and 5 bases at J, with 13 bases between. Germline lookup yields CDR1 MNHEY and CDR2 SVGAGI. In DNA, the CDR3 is TGTGCCAGCAGGAGGGGCGGGGGAACTGAAGCTTTCTTT. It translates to CASRRGGGTEAFF.

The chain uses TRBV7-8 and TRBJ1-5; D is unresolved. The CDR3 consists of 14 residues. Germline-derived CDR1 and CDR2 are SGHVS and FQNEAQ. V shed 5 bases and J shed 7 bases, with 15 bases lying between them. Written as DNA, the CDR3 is TGTGCCAGCAGCCCCCGGGGTTGGTGGCAGCCCCAGCATTTT. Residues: CASSPRGWWQPQHF.

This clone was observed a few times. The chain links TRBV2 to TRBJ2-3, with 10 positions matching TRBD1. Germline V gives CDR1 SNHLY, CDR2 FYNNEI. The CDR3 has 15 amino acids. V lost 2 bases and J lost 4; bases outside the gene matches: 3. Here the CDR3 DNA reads TGTGCCAGCAGTGAACAGGGACAGGGGCCAGATACGCAGTATTTT. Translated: CASSEQGQGPDTQYF.

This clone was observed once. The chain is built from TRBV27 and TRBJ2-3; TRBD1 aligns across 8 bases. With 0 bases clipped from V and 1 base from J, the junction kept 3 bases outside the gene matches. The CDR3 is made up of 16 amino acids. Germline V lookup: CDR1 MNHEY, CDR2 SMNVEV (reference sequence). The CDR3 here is CASSLSWGQGTDTQYF. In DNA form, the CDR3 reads TGTGCCAGCAGTTTATCCTGGGGACAGGGCACAGATACGCAGTATTTT.

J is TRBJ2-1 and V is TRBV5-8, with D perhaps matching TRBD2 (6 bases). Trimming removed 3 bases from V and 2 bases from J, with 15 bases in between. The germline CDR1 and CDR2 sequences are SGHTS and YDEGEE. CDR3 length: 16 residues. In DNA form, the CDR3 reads TGTGCCAGCAGCTGGTTATTGCGGGGAACCTACAATGAGCAGTTCTTC. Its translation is CASSWLLRGTYNEQFF.

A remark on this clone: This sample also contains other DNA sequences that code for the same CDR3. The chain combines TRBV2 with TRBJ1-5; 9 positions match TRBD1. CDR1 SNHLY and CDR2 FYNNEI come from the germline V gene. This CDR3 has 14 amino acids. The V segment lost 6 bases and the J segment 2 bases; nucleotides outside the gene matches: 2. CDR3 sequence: CASSRDRGNQPQHF. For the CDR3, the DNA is TGTGCCAGCAGCCGGGACAGGGGCAATCAGCCCCAGCATTTT. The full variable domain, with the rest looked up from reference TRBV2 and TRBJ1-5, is EPEVTQTPSHQVTQMGQEVILRCVPISNHLYFYWYRQILGQKVEFLVSFYNNEISEKSEIFDDQFSVERPDGSNFTLKIRSTKLEDSAMYFCASSRDRGNQPQHFGDGTRLSIL.

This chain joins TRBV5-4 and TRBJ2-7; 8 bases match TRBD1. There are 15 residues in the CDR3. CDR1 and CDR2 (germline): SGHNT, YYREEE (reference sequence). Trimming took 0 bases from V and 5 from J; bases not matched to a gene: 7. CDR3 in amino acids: CASSLDGQGANEQYF. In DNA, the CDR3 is TGTGCCAGCAGCTTGGATGGGCAGGGGGCGAACGAGCAGTACTTC.

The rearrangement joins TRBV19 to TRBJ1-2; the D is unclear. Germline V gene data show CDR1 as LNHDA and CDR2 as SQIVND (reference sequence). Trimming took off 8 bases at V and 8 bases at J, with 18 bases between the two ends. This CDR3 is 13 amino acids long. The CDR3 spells CASDNRGWSGYTF. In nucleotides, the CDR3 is TGTGCCAGTGACAACCGAGGGTGGAGCGGCTACACCTTC. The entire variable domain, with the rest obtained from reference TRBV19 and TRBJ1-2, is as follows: DGGITQSPKYLFRKEGQNVTLSCEQNLNHDAMYWYRQDPGQGLRLIYYSQIVNDFQKGDIAEGYSVSREKKESFPLTVTSAQKNPTAFYLCASDNRGWSGYTFGSGTRLTVV.